This paragraph reports one T cell receptor beta chain. This sample was included in a study of blood T cell repertoires in COVID-19. Study information: The United States, Italy and Spain were the sources of the acute and convalescent COVID-19 samples. T cells, B-cell-depleted T cells, or PBMCs supplied cDNA or gDNA.

How the authors handled the data: Reference gene primers were amplified, and this amplification served to estimate nucleated cell counts. Libraries were prepared by immunoSEQ multiplex PCR; TCRdb keeps only in-frame clonotypes and omits some of them. Clone size and the V and J calls come from that table; the DNA yielded D and trimming. Of 350,000 or so clones in the sample, about 90% are singletons; the top ten hold about 7%. This TCR derives from a man younger than 30 with active or convalescent COVID-19. The sample comprised peripheral blood.

CDR3 protein: CASRGVLGQPQHF. For the CDR3, the DNA is TGTGCCAGCAGAGGGGTACTGGGTCAGCCCCAGCATTTT. This chain connects TRBV28 to TRBJ1-5; tentatively, D is TRBD1 (5 bases). V gave up 6 bases and J gave up 6 bases, with 12 bases separating them. The CDR3 length is 13 residues. Germline values: CDR1 MDHEN, CDR2 SYDVKM.